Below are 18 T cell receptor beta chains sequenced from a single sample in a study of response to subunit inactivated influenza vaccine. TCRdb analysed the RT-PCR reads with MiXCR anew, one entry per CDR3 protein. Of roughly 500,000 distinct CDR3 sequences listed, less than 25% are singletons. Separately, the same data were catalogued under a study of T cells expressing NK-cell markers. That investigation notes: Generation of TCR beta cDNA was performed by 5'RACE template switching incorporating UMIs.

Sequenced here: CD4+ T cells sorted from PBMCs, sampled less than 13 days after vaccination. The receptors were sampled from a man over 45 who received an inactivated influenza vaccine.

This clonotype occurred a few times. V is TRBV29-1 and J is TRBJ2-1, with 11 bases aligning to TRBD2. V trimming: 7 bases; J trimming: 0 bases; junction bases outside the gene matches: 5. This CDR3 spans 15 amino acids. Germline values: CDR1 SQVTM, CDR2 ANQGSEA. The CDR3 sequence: CSGKTSGSSYNEQFF. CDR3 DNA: TGCAGCGGGAAAACTAGCGGGAGCTCCTACAATGAGCAGTTCTTC.

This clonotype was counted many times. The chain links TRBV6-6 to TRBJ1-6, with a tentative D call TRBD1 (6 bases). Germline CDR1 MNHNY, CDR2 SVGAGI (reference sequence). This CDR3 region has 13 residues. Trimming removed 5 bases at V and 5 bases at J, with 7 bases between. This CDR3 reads CASSRTDNSPLHF. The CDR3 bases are TGTGCCAGCAGTCGGACAGATAATTCACCCCTCCACTTT.

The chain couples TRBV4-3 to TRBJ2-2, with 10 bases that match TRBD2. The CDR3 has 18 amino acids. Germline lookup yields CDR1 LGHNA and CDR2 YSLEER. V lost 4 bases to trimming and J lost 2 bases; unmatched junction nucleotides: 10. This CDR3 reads CASSLDIGLAANTGELFF. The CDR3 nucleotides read TGCGCCAGCAGCCTAGACATAGGACTAGCGGCTAACACCGGGGAGCTGTTTTTT.

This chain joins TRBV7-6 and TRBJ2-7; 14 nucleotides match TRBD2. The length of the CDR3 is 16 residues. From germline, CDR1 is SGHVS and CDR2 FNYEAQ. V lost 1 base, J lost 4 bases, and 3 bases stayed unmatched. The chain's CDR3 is CASSLGTSGGLYEQYF. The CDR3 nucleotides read TGTGCCAGCAGCTTAGGGACTAGCGGGGGGCTTTACGAGCAGTACTTC.

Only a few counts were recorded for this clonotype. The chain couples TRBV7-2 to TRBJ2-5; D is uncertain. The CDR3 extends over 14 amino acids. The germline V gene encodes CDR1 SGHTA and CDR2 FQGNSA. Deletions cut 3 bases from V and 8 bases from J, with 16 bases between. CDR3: CASSLWPGMGTQYF. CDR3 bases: TGTGCCAGCAGCTTGTGGCCTGGGATGGGAACCCAGTACTTC.

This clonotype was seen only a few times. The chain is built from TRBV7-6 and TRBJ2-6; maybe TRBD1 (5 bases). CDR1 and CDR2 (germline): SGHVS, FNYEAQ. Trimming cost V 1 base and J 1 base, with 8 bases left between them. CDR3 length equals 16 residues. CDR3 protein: CASSLEGVSGANVLTF. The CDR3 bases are TGTGCCAGCAGCTTAGAAGGGGTTTCTGGGGCCAACGTCCTGACTTTC.

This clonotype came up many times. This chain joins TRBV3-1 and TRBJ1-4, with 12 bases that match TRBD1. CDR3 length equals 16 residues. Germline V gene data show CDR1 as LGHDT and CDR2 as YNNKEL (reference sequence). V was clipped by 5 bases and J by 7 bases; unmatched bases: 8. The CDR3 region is CASSSGTGGSIEKLFF. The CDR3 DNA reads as TGTGCCAGCAGCTCCGGGACAGGGGGCTCGATTGAAAAACTGTTTTTT.

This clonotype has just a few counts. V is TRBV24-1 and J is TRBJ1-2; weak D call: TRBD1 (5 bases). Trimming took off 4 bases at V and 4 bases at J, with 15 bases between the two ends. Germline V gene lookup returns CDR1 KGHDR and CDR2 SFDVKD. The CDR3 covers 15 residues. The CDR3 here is CATSEPGPTGYGYTF. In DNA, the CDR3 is TGTGCCACCAGTGAACCGGGGCCAACCGGCTATGGCTACACCTTC.

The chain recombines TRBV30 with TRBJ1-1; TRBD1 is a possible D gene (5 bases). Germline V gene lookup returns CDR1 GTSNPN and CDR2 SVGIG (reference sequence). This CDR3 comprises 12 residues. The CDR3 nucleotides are TGTCCTGTCCAGGGAGCGAACACTGAAGCTTTCTTT. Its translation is CPVQGANTEAFF.

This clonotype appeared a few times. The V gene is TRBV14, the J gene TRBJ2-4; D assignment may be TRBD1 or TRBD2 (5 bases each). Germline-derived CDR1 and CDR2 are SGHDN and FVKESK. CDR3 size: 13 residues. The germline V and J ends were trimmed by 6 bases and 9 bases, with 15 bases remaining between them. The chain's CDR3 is CASRETGARIQYF. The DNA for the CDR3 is TGTGCCAGCAGAGAGACCGGGGCCCGCATTCAGTACTTC.

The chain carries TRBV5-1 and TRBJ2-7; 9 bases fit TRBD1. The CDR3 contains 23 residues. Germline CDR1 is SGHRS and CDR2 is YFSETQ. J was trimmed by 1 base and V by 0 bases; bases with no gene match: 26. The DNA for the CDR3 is TGCGCCAGCAGCTTGGCCTGGGGGGACAGGGTGAACGAAGTAAAGTTGAATTCCTACGAGCAGTACTTC. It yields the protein CASSLAWGDRVNEVKLNSYEQYF.

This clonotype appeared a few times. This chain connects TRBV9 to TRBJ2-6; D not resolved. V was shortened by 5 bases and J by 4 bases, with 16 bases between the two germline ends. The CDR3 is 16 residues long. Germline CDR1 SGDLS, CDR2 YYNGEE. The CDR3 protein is CASSDGRLAGANVLTF. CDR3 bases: TGTGCCAGCAGTGACGGACGGTTGGCAGGGGCCAACGTCCTGACTTTC.

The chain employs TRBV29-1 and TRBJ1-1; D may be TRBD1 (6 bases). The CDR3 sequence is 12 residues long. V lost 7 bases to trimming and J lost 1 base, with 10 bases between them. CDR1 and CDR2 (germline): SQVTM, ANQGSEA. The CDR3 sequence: CSGGQRNTEAFF. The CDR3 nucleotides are TGCAGCGGGGGGCAGAGGAACACTGAAGCTTTCTTT.

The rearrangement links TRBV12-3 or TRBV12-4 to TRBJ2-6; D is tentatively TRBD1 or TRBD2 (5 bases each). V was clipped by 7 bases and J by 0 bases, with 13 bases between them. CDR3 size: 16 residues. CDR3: CASNFGASSGANVLTF. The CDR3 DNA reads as TGTGCCAGCAACTTCGGGGCCAGCTCTGGGGCCAACGTCCTGACTTTC.

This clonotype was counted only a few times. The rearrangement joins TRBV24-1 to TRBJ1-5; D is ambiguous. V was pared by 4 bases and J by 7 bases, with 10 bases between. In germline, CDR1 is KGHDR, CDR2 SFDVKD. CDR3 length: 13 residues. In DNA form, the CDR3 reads TGTGCCACCAGTGAACCAGGAAGCCAGCCCCAGCATTTT. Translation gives CATSEPGSQPQHF.

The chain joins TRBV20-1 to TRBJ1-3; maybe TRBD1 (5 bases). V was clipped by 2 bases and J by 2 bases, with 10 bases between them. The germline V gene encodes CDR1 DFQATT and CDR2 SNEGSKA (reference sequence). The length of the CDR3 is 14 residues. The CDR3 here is CSARSQGTGNTIYF. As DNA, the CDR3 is TGCAGTGCTAGAAGCCAGGGAACTGGAAACACCATATATTTT.

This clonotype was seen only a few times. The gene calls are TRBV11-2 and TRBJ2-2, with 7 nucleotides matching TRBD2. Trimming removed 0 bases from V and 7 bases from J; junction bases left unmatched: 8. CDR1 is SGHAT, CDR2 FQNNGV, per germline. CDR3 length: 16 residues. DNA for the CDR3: TGTGCCAGCAGCTTAGATCTAGGTCTAGCGGTCGGGGAGCTGTTTTTT. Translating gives CASSLDLGLAVGELFF.

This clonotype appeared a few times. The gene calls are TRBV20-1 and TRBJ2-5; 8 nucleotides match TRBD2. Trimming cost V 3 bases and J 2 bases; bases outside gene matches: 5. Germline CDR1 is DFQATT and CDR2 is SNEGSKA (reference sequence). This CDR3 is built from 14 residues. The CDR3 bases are TGCAGTGCTAGTGGTAGCGGGACTCAAGAGACCCAGTACTTC. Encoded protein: CSASGSGTQETQYF.